The 18 T cell receptor beta chains given below trace back to one sample, sequenced in a study of shared clonotypes between healthy human individuals. Method: immunoSEQ multiplex PCR; TCRdb's copy keeps in-frame clones and lacks some. The table lists about 520,000 clones, around 85% of them singletons, with over 9.5% in the top ten. Material: PBMCs. The receptors shown here come from a woman aged 40 to 55 in good health. Some clones in this sample may be carry-over from other donors' samples.

V gene TRBV9 combines with J gene TRBJ1-5; TRBD1 aligns across 7 bases. The germline CDR1 and CDR2 sequences are SGDLS and YYNGEE. Trimming at V came to 7 bases and at J to 3 bases, leaving 1 base not matched to a gene. This CDR3 is built from 12 residues. DNA of the CDR3: TGTGCCAGCGGACAGGTCAATCAGCCCCAGCATTTT. Translation gives CASGQVNQPQHF.

About this clone itself: This likely reflects a read error, since a far larger clone is one base away. This sample includes further DNA sequences coding for the same CDR3. The chain carries TRBV10-3 and TRBJ2-3; perhaps D is TRBD1 or TRBD2 (6 bases each). Germline CDR1 is ENHRY and CDR2 is SYGVKD. This CDR3 comprises 13 residues. The CDR3 here is CAISRGATDTQYF. DNA for the CDR3: TGTGCCATCAGTAGGGGGGCCACAGATACGCAGTACTTT.

The chain carries TRBV28 and TRBJ2-5; D assignment may be TRBD1 or TRBD2 (5 bases each). Trimming shortened V by 0 bases and J by 8 bases, and 13 bases separated the two germline ends. The CDR3 covers 14 residues. Germline loops: CDR1 MDHEN, CDR2 SYDVKM. The CDR3 nucleotides are TGTGCCAGCAGTTTATGGGGGGACCAGACTACCCAGTACTTC. Translating it yields CASSLWGDQTTQYF.

This chain links TRBV28 with TRBJ1-2; weak D call: TRBD1 (5 bases). CDR3 length: 13 residues. With 5 bases removed from V and 8 bases from J, the gap between germline ends came to 15 bases. Germline assignment: CDR1 MDHEN and CDR2 SYDVKM. In nucleotides, the CDR3 is TGTGCCAGCAGTCCCACAGGCAAGGAGGGCTACACCTTC. Translated: CASSPTGKEGYTF.

To note about this clone: This likely reflects a read error, since a far larger clone is one base away. The sample has other DNA sequences that encode this CDR3 too. The chain has TRBV2 and TRBJ2-1; 7 positions match TRBD2. From germline, CDR1 is SNHLY and CDR2 FYNNEI. The CDR3 extends over 13 amino acids. CDR3 DNA sequence: TGTGCCAGCAGCCGACTAGCTAACAACGAGCAGTTCTTC. This codes for CASSRLANNEQFF. The variable domain in full, with the rest retrieved from reference TRBV2 and TRBJ2-1, is EPEVTQTPSHQVTQMGQEVILRCVPISNHLYFYWYRQILGQKVEFLVSFYNNEISEKSEIFDDQFSVERPDGSNFTLKIRSTKLEDSAMYFCASSRLANNEQFFGPGTRLTVL.

This clone has a handful of counts. A far more abundant clone sits one base away, making this likely a read error. The J gene is TRBJ2-5, the V gene TRBV20-1; D remains ambiguous. This CDR3 region has 11 residues. Germline assignment: CDR1 DFQATT and CDR2 SNEGSKA (reference sequence). CDR3 coding DNA: TGCGGTGCAAGCCCCCAAGAGACCCAGTACTTC. Translating it yields CGASPQETQYF.

The chain couples TRBV18 to TRBJ2-2, with D possibly being TRBD2 (7 bases). The germline CDR1 and CDR2 sequences are KGHSH and LQKENI. The V gene lost 1 base and the J gene lost 4 bases, with 22 bases spanning the gap. This CDR3 comprises 19 residues. CDR3 region: CASSPLTPRGGSPTGELFF. The CDR3 coding sequence is TGTGCCAGCTCACCACTGACTCCCAGGGGAGGGTCTCCCACCGGGGAGCTGTTTTTT.

V gene TRBV28 combines with J gene TRBJ2-5; 10 bases agree with TRBD2. The length of the CDR3 is 14 residues. V lost 6 bases and J lost 5; bases outside the gene matches: 6. Germline values: CDR1 MDHEN, CDR2 SYDVKM. CDR3 sequence (DNA): TGTGCCAGCAGCCCACTAGCGGGATCTGAGACCCAGTACTTC. It is translated as CASSPLAGSETQYF.

This clone was counted at least ten times. The same CDR3 also results from other DNA sequences found in this sample. This chain uses TRBV5-1 with TRBJ1-2; 8 bases match TRBD1. Germline CDR1 is SGHRS and CDR2 is YFSETQ. The J segment lost 5 bases and the V segment lost 4 bases, leaving 10 bases of the junction unmatched. The CDR3 totals 15 residues. The CDR3 reads CASSPGQANSYGYTF. CDR3 sequence (DNA): TGCGCCAGCAGCCCGGGACAGGCAAACTCGTATGGCTACACCTTC.

This clone was seen a handful of times. A read error is the likely source, as a far larger clone sits one nucleotide away. The chain couples TRBV30 to TRBJ1-3; D may be TRBD1 (6 bases). Germline V CDR1 and CDR2: GTSNPN, SVGIG (reference sequence). There are 15 residues in the CDR3. This CDR3 reads CTWSADRHSGNTIYF. The CDR3 bases are TGTACCTGGAGTGCGGACAGACATTCTGGAAACACCATATATTTT. The whole variable domain, remainder taken from reference TRBV30 and TRBJ1-3, is SQTIHQWPATLVQPVGSPLSLECTVEGTSNPNLYWYRQAAGRGLQLLFYSVGIGQISSEVPQNLSASRPQDRQFILSSKKLLLSDSGFYLCTWSADRHSGNTIYFGEGSWLTVV.

V and J are TRBV30 and TRBJ2-2; D not resolved. The CDR3 has 11 residues. Deletions cut 5 bases from V and 1 base from J, with 2 bases between. The germline CDR1 and CDR2 sequences are GTSNPN and SVGIG (reference sequence). In DNA, the CDR3 is TGTGCCTGGTTGAACACCGGGGAGCTGTTTTTT. Translation: CAWLNTGELFF.

V and J are TRBV4-1 and TRBJ2-1, with TRBD2 matching 12 bases. The CDR3 totals 18 residues. Germline CDR1 MGHRA, CDR2 YSYEKL. V was pared by 3 bases and J by 5 bases, with 11 bases of the junction left unmatched. The CDR3 protein is CASSQGLAGPTVNNEQFF. CDR3 coding DNA: TGCGCCAGCAGCCAGGGACTAGCGGGTCCCACCGTCAACAATGAGCAGTTCTTC.

This chain connects TRBV10-3 to TRBJ1-2, with D unclear. Trimming took off 9 bases at V and 6 bases at J, with 20 bases between the two ends. The CDR3 is made up of 14 amino acids. Germline V lookup: CDR1 ENHRY, CDR2 SYGVKD. CDR3 protein: CAMRSSGFWDGYTF. CDR3 bases: TGTGCCATGAGGTCTTCGGGATTCTGGGATGGCTACACCTTC.

The rearrangement uses TRBV2 and TRBJ2-7; D is possibly TRBD1 (6 bases). V lost 10 bases and J 2 bases, leaving 21 bases between the germline ends. The germline V gene has CDR1 SNHLY and CDR2 FYNNEI. The CDR3 spans 15 residues. CDR3 nucleotide sequence: TGTGCCACCATAGGGGGAACTACCTCGACCTACGAGCAGTACTTC. This encodes CATIGGTTSTYEQYF.

This clone was seen just once. A far larger clone lies a single base away; this is likely a read error. V and J are TRBV6-6 and TRBJ1-1, with no clear D. The CDR3 sequence is 12 residues long. Germline V gene lookup returns CDR1 MNHNY and CDR2 SVGAGI (reference sequence). The CDR3 here is CSSSVGSTEAFF. CDR3 DNA sequence: TGTTCCAGCAGCGTGGGGAGCACTGAAGCTTTCTTT.

CDR3 DNA: TGTGCCAGCAGTGCGCTGGACAGGGGTTTTCCTGGAAACACCATATATTTT. As protein: CASSALDRGFPGNTIYF. The chain links TRBV27 to TRBJ1-3; 9 bases match TRBD1. Trimming cost V 5 bases and J 2 bases; bases outside gene matches: 10. CDR1 is MNHEY and CDR2 is SMNVEV in the germline V gene (reference sequence). The CDR3 runs 17 residues.

The chain couples TRBV29-1 to TRBJ2-5; maybe TRBD1 (6 bases). CDR3 length: 13 amino acids. The germline V gene encodes CDR1 SQVTM and CDR2 ANQGSEA. Trimming stripped 3 bases from V and 5 bases from J, with 13 bases between. In DNA form, the CDR3 reads TGCAGCGTTGAGCAGGGGTTGGGTGAGACCCAGTACTTC. Its protein product is CSVEQGLGETQYF.

The rearrangement joins TRBV7-6 to TRBJ2-1, with unresolved D. V lost 5 bases and J lost 3, with 11 bases in between. The CDR3 is 14 residues long. Germline-derived CDR1 and CDR2 are SGHVS and FNYEAQ. In nucleotides, the CDR3 is TGTGCCAGCAGCATCAGCTACCTCTACAATGAGCAGTTCTTC. Translation: CASSISYLYNEQFF.